This T cell receptor (beta chain) was identified during a study of blood T cell repertoires in COVID-19. Clones were sequenced by immunoSEQ multiplex PCR, and TCRdb holds only the in-frame ones, with some missing. The sample includes about 210,000 clones, 80% of them seen just once. Germline CDR1 and CDR2: SGHTA and FQGNSA. The junction had 6 bases not matched to a gene; V was cut back by 2 bases and J by 6 bases. This CDR3 is 15 amino acids long. Material: PBMCs or T cells enriched from blood (not recorded which). The rearrangement joins TRBV7-2 to TRBJ1-2, with 10 bases that match TRBD1. This receptor was obtained from a man aged 30 to 39 with acute COVID-19. As DNA, the CDR3 is TGTGCCAGCAGCTTACCGGGACAGGGGAGGAATGGCTACACCTTC. Amino acid sequence: CASSLPGQGRNGYTF.